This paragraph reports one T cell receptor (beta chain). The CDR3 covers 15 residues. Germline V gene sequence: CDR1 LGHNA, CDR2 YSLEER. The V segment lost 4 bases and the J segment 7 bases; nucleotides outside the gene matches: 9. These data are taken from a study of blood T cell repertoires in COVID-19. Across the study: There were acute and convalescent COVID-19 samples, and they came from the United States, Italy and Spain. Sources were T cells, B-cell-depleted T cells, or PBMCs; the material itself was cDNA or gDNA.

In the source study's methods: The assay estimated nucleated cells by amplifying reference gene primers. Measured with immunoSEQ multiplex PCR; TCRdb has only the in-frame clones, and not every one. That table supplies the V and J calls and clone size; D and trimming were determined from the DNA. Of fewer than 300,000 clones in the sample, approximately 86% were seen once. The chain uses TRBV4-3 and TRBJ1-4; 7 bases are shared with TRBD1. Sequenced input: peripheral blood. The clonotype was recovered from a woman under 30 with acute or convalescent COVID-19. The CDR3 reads CASSPGQVGSEKLFF. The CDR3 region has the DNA TGCGCCAGCAGCCCAGGACAGGTGGGAAGTGAAAAACTGTTTTTT.